Detailed here is one T cell receptor beta chain. There were TCR beta CDR3 regions amplified from RNA transcripts. Initially, a first-round RT-PCR of the TCR CDR3 employed the HTBI primer set. TCRdb re-analysed the multiplex PCR reads in MiXCR, keeping a single row per CDR3 protein. The sample comprises about 690,000 distinct CDR3 sequences, 15% to 20% of which are singletons, and roughly a sixth rests with the top ten. The sample originates from a study of T cells in Graves' hyperthyroidism and ophthalmopathy. This CDR3 region has 14 residues. Germline V CDR1 and CDR2: MNHEY, SVGEGT. Trimming took off 7 bases at V and 2 bases at J, with 13 bases between the two ends.

The clonotype was recovered from a man aged 45 to 65 with Graves' hyperthyroidism. The sequenced sample consisted of blood. This chain joins TRBV6-2 or TRBV6-3 and TRBJ2-3; possibly TRBD2 for D (7 bases). CDR3 residues: CASNPGGDTDTQYF. The DNA of the CDR3 is TGTGCCAGCAACCCGGGGGGCGACACAGATACGCAGTATTTT.